These 26 T cell receptor beta chains were sequenced from one sample in a study of identical twins. TCRdb recomputed calls from the 5' RACE reads with MiXCR, one row per CDR3 protein. The sample shows some 590,000 distinct CDR3 sequences, just under 10% of them seen only once. The same data also contributed to another study, on yellow fever vaccine responses in identical twins.

What was sequenced was PBMCs. The receptors come from a woman aged 18-29 years in good health.

This clonotype turned up a few times. The chain uses TRBV14 and TRBJ2-2, with 7 bases lining up with TRBD1. V was pared by 2 bases and J by 1 base, with 4 bases of the junction left unmatched. In germline, CDR1 is SGHDN, CDR2 FVKESK. The CDR3 extends over 16 amino acids. The CDR3 DNA sequence: TGTGCCAGCAGCCAAACGGGACAGATGAACACCGGGGAGCTGTTTTTT. Encoded protein: CASSQTGQMNTGELFF.

This chain connects TRBV20-1 to TRBJ1-2, with 7 bases lining up with TRBD1. Germline V lookup: CDR1 DFQATT, CDR2 SNEGSKA (reference sequence). This CDR3 has 11 residues. CDR3 sequence (DNA): TGCAGATCCAGGGGGGACTATGGCTACACCTTC. Translated: CRSRGDYGYTF.

This clonotype was seen repeatedly, ten times or more. CDR3 region: CASSHDRSVGKLFF. CDR3 nucleotides: TGTGCCAGCAGTCATGACAGATCTGTGGGGAAACTGTTTTTT. The chain joins TRBV7-8 to TRBJ1-4; D is possibly TRBD1 (5 bases). Germline CDR1 SGHVS, CDR2 FQNEAQ. There are 14 residues in the CDR3. V lost 6 bases to trimming and J lost 11 bases, with 19 bases between them.

The V call is TRBV5-1, the J call TRBJ2-5; D is ambiguous. CDR3 length: 13 residues. The V and J ends lost 3 bases and 1 base respectively, with 7 bases between them. Germline V CDR1 and CDR2: SGHRS, YFSETQ. The CDR3 here is CASSSPSQETQYF. CDR3 coding DNA: TGCGCCAGCAGCTCCCCCAGCCAAGAGACCCAGTACTTC.

This clonotype showed up many times. This chain uses TRBV7-8 with TRBJ2-6, with D possibly being TRBD1 (6 bases). The CDR3 contains 18 residues. Germline lookup yields CDR1 SGHVS and CDR2 FQNEAQ. V was cut by 5 bases and J by 0 bases, with 17 bases left in between. CDR3 sequence: CASSQSYRQVSGANVLTF. The CDR3 DNA reads as TGTGCCAGCAGCCAGAGCTATAGACAGGTCTCTGGGGCCAACGTCCTGACTTTC.

This clonotype was detected many times. V gene TRBV5-1 combines with J gene TRBJ1-4, with 7 bases matching TRBD1. There are 16 residues in the CDR3. Trimming cost V 5 bases and J 3 bases; bases outside gene matches: 10. Germline V gene sequence: CDR1 SGHRS, CDR2 YFSETQ. CDR3 sequence: CASRTGNISPNEKLFF. The CDR3 DNA is TGCGCCAGCAGGACAGGGAATATTTCCCCTAATGAAAAACTGTTTTTT.

In its sample, this clonotype was seen many times. This chain joins TRBV5-5 and TRBJ2-5; 7 bases match TRBD1. V gave up 4 bases and J gave up 5 bases; unmatched junction bases: 11. CDR3 size: 15 residues. Germline loops: CDR1 SGHKS, CDR2 YYEKEE (reference sequence). In DNA form, the CDR3 reads TGTGCCAGCAGCCTAGTCACAGGGGCGAGGGAGACCCAGTACTTC. This codes for CASSLVTGARETQYF.

The rearrangement links TRBV20-1 to TRBJ2-7; 8 bases are shared with TRBD1. J lost 2 bases, V lost 6 bases, and 12 bases had no gene match. This CDR3 has 15 amino acids. CDR1 is DFQATT and CDR2 is SNEGSKA in the germline V gene (reference sequence). The chain's CDR3 is CSATPVGQGPYEQYF. CDR3 DNA sequence: TGCAGTGCCACGCCCGTCGGACAGGGACCCTACGAGCAGTACTTC.

This clonotype was found a few times. The chain joins TRBV7-3 to TRBJ2-1; D gene uncertain. The germline V and J ends were trimmed by 0 bases and 8 bases, with 8 bases remaining between them. Germline lookup yields CDR1 SGHTA and CDR2 FQGTGA. The CDR3 length is 13 residues. CDR3 in DNA: TGTGCCAGCAGCTTAACTAGCTTCGATGAGCAGTTCTTC. Its translation is CASSLTSFDEQFF. Complete variable domain (other parts from reference TRBV7-3 and TRBJ2-1): GAGVSQTPSNKVTEKGKYVELRCDPISGHTALYWYRQSLGQGPEFLIYFQGTGAADDSGLPNDRFFAVRPEGSVSTLKIQRTERGDSAVYLCASSLTSFDEQFFGPGTRLTVL.

At least ten counts were recorded for this clonotype. The chain links TRBV4-3 to TRBJ2-3; no reliable D call. V shed 0 bases and J shed 4 bases, with 14 bases lying between them. Germline loops: CDR1 LGHNA, CDR2 YSLEER. This CDR3 spans 16 amino acids. CDR3 DNA: TGCGCCAGCAGCCAAGAGGTTCCTGGGGTCGCAGATACGCAGTATTTT. Protein sequence: CASSQEVPGVADTQYF.

This clonotype has ten or more counts. The V call is TRBV12-3 or TRBV12-4, the J call TRBJ1-5, with a possible D match to TRBD1 (5 bases). V was trimmed by 6 bases and J by 0 bases, leaving 15 bases between them. The CDR3 length is 16 residues. CDR3 protein: CASRPGMWDSNQPQHF. CDR3 nucleotide sequence: TGTGCCAGCAGGCCAGGGATGTGGGATAGCAATCAGCCCCAGCATTTT.

The CDR3 region has the DNA TGTGCCAGCAGTCCCTCACAGGGGCACGAGCAGTACTTC. Protein product: CASSPSQGHEQYF. The rearrangement uses TRBV6-1 and TRBJ2-7, with TRBD1 matching over 7 bases. CDR3 length equals 13 residues. V was pared by 5 bases and J by 5 bases, with 6 bases of the junction left unmatched. Germline CDR1 and CDR2: MNHNS and SASEGT.

In this sample, this clonotype turned up a few times. This rearrangement joins TRBV11-2 to TRBJ2-1; 9 bases fit TRBD2. This CDR3 has 20 amino acids. Germline V CDR1 and CDR2: SGHAT, FQNNGV. The V and J ends lost 2 bases and 2 bases, in that order; junction bases with no gene match: 16. This CDR3 is CASSLSSLPRGGLAYNEQFF. For the CDR3, the DNA is TGTGCCAGCAGCTTATCCAGTCTTCCGCGGGGGGGCCTAGCCTACAATGAGCAGTTCTTC.

This clonotype occurred many times. The J gene is TRBJ1-2, the V gene TRBV12-3 or TRBV12-4; no clear D gene. The CDR3 is 15 amino acids. Deletions cut 1 base from V and 8 bases from J, with 17 bases between. CDR3: CASSLVRQRGRGYTF. In DNA, the CDR3 is TGTGCCAGCAGTTTAGTCCGGCAGAGAGGGCGCGGCTACACCTTC.

The J gene is TRBJ2-6, the V gene TRBV5-1; D not certain. Germline CDR1 is SGHRS and CDR2 is YFSETQ. The CDR3 is 15 residues long. V lost 2 bases and J lost 2, with 8 bases in between. The CDR3 region has the DNA TGCGCCAGCAGCTTTGGGGTAGCTGGGGCCAACGTCCTGACTTTC. This translates into CASSFGVAGANVLTF.

Ten or more counts support this clonotype. This CDR3 reads CSASGGKPYEQYF. CDR3 bases: TGCAGCGCTAGCGGGGGGAAACCCTACGAGCAGTACTTC. The chain carries TRBV29-1 and TRBJ2-7, with 11 bases matching TRBD2. The CDR3 has 13 amino acids. Germline V gene lookup returns CDR1 SQVTM and CDR2 ANQGSEA. After removal of 7 bases from V and 2 bases from J, the junction contained 4 bases not matched to a gene.

This clonotype occurred many times. This chain joins TRBV7-2 and TRBJ2-7; 7 bases map to TRBD2. Trimming took 4 bases from V and 3 from J; bases not matched to a gene: 6. The CDR3 sequence is 14 residues long. Per germline, CDR1 SGHTA and CDR2 FQGNSA. The CDR3 region is CASSSSRGGYEQYF. CDR3 DNA: TGTGCCAGCAGCTCCTCCCGCGGGGGCTACGAGCAGTACTTC.

The CDR3: CASSKGTGTYEQYF. The DNA of the CDR3 is TGTGCCAGCAGCAAGGGGACAGGAACCTACGAGCAGTACTTC. This chain joins TRBV5-4 and TRBJ2-7, with 8 positions matching TRBD1. The CDR3 has 14 amino acids. Germline CDR1 SGHNT, CDR2 YYREEE (reference sequence). J gave up 2 bases and V 4 bases, and 5 bases lay outside the gene matches.

This clonotype showed up just a few times. The chain couples TRBV25-1 to TRBJ2-1; D is possibly TRBD1 (5 bases). V lost 7 bases to trimming and J lost 10 bases, with 11 bases between them. The CDR3 is 11 residues long. From germline, CDR1 is MGHDK and CDR2 SYGVNS. CDR3 sequence reads: CASIRGKEQFF. CDR3 nucleotide sequence: TGTGCCAGCATTAGGGGCAAAGAGCAGTTCTTC.

The chain joins TRBV6-1 to TRBJ1-5; possibly TRBD1 for D (5 bases). V lost 5 bases and J lost 8, with 13 bases in between. CDR3 length equals 13 residues. The germline V gene encodes CDR1 MNHNS and CDR2 SASEGT. The CDR3 loop reads CASSPRDGEPQHF. The CDR3 DNA reads TGTGCCAGCAGTCCACGGGACGGGGAGCCCCAGCATTTT.

This clonotype was seen ten or more times. The rearrangement joins TRBV6-1 to TRBJ2-7, with 8 positions matching TRBD2. V lost 4 bases and J lost 5; bases outside the gene matches: 7. The CDR3 spans 14 residues. The V gene's germline CDR1 is MNHNS and CDR2 SASEGT. The CDR3 nucleotides are TGTGCCAGCAGTGCCCTGCCGGGAGGGCACGAGCAGTACTTC. Amino acids: CASSALPGGHEQYF.

The chain has TRBV11-2 and TRBJ2-3; D assignment may be TRBD1 or TRBD2 (5 bases each). Trimming stripped 2 bases from V and 0 bases from J, with 18 bases between. CDR1 SGHAT and CDR2 FQNNGV come from the germline V gene. The CDR3 runs to 18 residues. The chain's CDR3 is CASSLILSGPRSTDTQYF. CDR3 DNA: TGTGCCAGCAGCTTAATCTTATCGGGACCCCGTAGCACAGATACGCAGTATTTT. The entire variable domain, with the rest obtained from reference TRBV11-2 and TRBJ2-3, is as follows: EAGVAQSPRYKIIEKRQSVAFWCNPISGHATLYWYQQILGQGPKLLIQFQNNGVVDDSQLPKDRFSAERLKGVDSTLKIQPAKLEDSAVYLCASSLILSGPRSTDTQYFGPGTRLTVL.

The table lists this clonotype with many counts. The V gene is TRBV5-1, the J gene TRBJ2-3; a weak D match, TRBD1 (6 bases). Germline V CDR1 and CDR2: SGHRS, YFSETQ. This CDR3 comprises 14 residues. Deletions cut 8 bases from V and 0 bases from J, with 13 bases between. The CDR3 DNA is TGCGCCAGTAACCGACAGGCGAGCACAGATACGCAGTATTTT. It translates to CASNRQASTDTQYF.

This clonotype was seen a handful of times. J is TRBJ2-5 and V is TRBV7-2; 7 bases are shared with TRBD1. J was trimmed by 2 bases and V by 5 bases; bases with no gene match: 11. The V gene's germline CDR1 is SGHTA and CDR2 FQGNSA. The CDR3 runs 16 residues. The CDR3 region has the DNA TGTGCCAGCAGCATAGGGACAGCACAAGGACAAGAGACCCAGTACTTC. It specifies CASSIGTAQGQETQYF.

This clonotype has a handful of counts. The rearrangement uses TRBV7-2 and TRBJ2-7; 9 bases agree with TRBD1. V was clipped by 2 bases and J by 3 bases; unmatched bases: 8. Germline V gene lookup returns CDR1 SGHTA and CDR2 FQGNSA. The CDR3 length is 16 residues. As DNA, the CDR3 is TGTGCCAGCAGCTTAAGAACCGGGACAGGGTACTACGAGCAGTACTTC. Its translation is CASSLRTGTGYYEQYF. Full variable domain (missing parts from reference TRBV7-2 and TRBJ2-7): GAGVSQSPSNKVTEKGKDVELRCDPISGHTALYWYRQSLGQGLEFLIYFQGNSAPDKSGLPSDRFSAERTGGSVSTLTIQRTQQEDSAVYLCASSLRTGTGYYEQYFGPGTRLTVT.

V is TRBV7-9 and J is TRBJ2-7; D call uncertain. In germline, CDR1 is SEHNR, CDR2 FQNEAQ (reference sequence). V lost 2 bases and J 7 bases, leaving 15 bases between the germline ends. The CDR3 sequence is 14 residues long. CDR3 amino acids: CASSLNSLSTEQYF. The DNA of the CDR3 is TGTGCCAGCAGCTTAAATTCCCTCTCTACAGAGCAGTACTTC.